The clone carrying this T cell receptor (beta chain) has only a few counts. The germline CDR1 and CDR2 sequences are MGHRA and YSYEKL. The junction had 7 bases not matched to a gene; V was cut back by 3 bases and J by 7 bases. This CDR3 comprises 16 residues. Orbital computed tomography and thyroid ultrasound, together with serum TRAb and thyroxine and clinical symptoms, were used for diagnoses. This sample was taken from a study of T cells in Graves' hyperthyroidism and ophthalmopathy. Amplified regions were TCR beta CDR3 sequences from RNA transcripts. Primed by the HTBI set, a first-round RT-PCR was run on the TCR CDR3. TCRdb itself ran the multiplex PCR reads through MiXCR, one entry per CDR3 protein. The sample carries 250,000 to 300,000 distinct CDR3 sequences, roughly an eighth recorded once.

V is TRBV4-1 and J is TRBJ2-1, with TRBD2 matching over 12 bases. This TCR derives from a woman in her thirties or forties with Graves' hyperthyroidism. The sequenced sample was blood. CDR3 sequence: CASSQLLAGGGNEQFF. As DNA, the CDR3 is TGCGCCAGCAGCCAGTTACTAGCGGGAGGAGGAAATGAGCAGTTCTTC.